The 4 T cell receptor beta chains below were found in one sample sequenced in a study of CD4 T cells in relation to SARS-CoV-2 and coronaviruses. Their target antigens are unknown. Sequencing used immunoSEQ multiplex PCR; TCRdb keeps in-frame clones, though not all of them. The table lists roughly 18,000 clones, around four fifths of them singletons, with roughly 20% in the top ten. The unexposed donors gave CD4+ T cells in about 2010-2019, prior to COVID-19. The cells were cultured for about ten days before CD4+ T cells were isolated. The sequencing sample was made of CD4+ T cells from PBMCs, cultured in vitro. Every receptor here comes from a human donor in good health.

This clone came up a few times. The CDR3 region is CASSEAGSADTQYF. The CDR3 bases are TGTGCCAGCAGTGAAGCGGGGTCGGCAGATACGCAGTATTTT. The chain couples TRBV25-1 to TRBJ2-3; D may be TRBD2 (6 bases). Germline V gene sequence: CDR1 MGHDK, CDR2 SYGVNS. Trimming took 2 bases from V and 4 from J, leaving 10 bases between them. This CDR3 has 14 amino acids. Looking up the rest from reference TRBV25-1 and TRBJ2-3 gives the full variable domain: EADIYQTPRYLVIGTGKKITLECSQTMGHDKMYWYQQDPGMELHLIHYSYGVNSTEKGDLSSESTVSRIRTEHFPLTLESARPSHTSQYLCASSEAGSADTQYFGPGTRLTVL.

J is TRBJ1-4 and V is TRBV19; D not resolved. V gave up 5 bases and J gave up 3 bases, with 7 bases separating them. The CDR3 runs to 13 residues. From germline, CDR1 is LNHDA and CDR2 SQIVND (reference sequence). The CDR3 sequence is CASSPRANEKLFF. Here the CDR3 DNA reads TGTGCCAGTAGTCCCCGGGCTAATGAAAAACTGTTTTTT.

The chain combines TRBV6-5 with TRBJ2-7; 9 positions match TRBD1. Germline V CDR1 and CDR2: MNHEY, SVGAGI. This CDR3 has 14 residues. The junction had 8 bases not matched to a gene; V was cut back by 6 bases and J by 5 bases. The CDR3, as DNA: TGTGCCAGCAGCCGGGGACAGGGTGTCCACGAGCAGTACTTC. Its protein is CASSRGQGVHEQYF.

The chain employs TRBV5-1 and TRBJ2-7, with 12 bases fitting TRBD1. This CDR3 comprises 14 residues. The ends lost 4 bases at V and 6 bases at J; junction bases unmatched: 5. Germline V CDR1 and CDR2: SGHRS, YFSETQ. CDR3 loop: CASSTGTGGVEQYF. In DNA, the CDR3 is TGCGCCAGCAGCACCGGGACAGGGGGCGTCGAGCAGTACTTC.